Here is one T cell receptor beta chain with its context. Its antigen is unidentified. The data were obtained in a study of OX40 agonist ivuxolimab in advanced cancers. The study's findings and limits: Clones of CD4+ and CD8+ blood T cells grew by week 6 at doses of 0.1 to 3.0 mg/kg.

This CDR3 is 17 amino acids long. The V gene end was trimmed by 4 bases and the J gene end by 0 bases; junction bases not matched to a gene: 9. CDR1 LNHDA and CDR2 SQIVND come from the germline V gene (reference sequence). Clones were sequenced by immunoSEQ multiplex PCR, and TCRdb holds only the in-frame ones, with some missing. Here the sample spans around 40,000 clones, 70% to 85% being singletons. This chain connects TRBV19 to TRBJ1-5; the match to TRBD1 covers 7 bases. The TCR originated in an adult with an advanced solid tumor such as melanoma, head and neck, liver or kidney cancer. This specimen was CD4+ or CD8+ T cells sorted from blood, taken in a trial of the OX40 agonist ivuxolimab. The CDR3 sequence is CASSTSGGRTSNQPQHF. CDR3 DNA sequence: TGTGCCAGTAGTACATCAGGGGGACGGACTAGCAATCAGCCCCAGCATTTT.